The 16 T cell receptor beta chains below all came from one sample that was sequenced in a study of blood T cell repertoires in COVID-19. Sequenced by immunoSEQ multiplex PCR; TCRdb stores in-frame clones only, minus some. The top ten hold approximately 6.3% of the sample, which has tens of thousands of clones, about 83% seen once. The sequenced sample consisted of peripheral blood. These receptors were obtained from a man in his sixties or seventies with COVID-19, enrolled during active disease.

This chain links TRBV19 with TRBJ1-2; unclear D gene. Per germline, CDR1 LNHDA and CDR2 SQIVND (reference sequence). The V end was cut by 9 bases, the J end by 4 bases, with 18 bases between. The CDR3 covers 14 residues. The DNA of the CDR3 is TGTGCCAGCGCGGGCACCACCTTTCCCTATGGCTACACCTTC. This gives the protein CASAGTTFPYGYTF.

In its sample, this clone was seen many times. This chain connects TRBV7-6 to TRBJ1-2; the match to TRBD1 covers 7 bases. The CDR3 runs 15 residues. Germline V CDR1 and CDR2: SGHVS, FNYEAQ. With V trimmed by 1 base and J by 0 bases, 2 bases remained unmatched. CDR3 residues: CASSLDDRANYGYTF. DNA of the CDR3: TGTGCCAGCAGCTTAGACGACAGGGCTAACTATGGCTACACCTTC.

This clone was observed a single time. The V gene is TRBV19, the J gene TRBJ1-2; perhaps TRBD1 as D (5 bases). The CDR3 covers 18 residues. V lost 5 bases and J lost 3, with 25 bases in between. In germline, CDR1 is LNHDA, CDR2 SQIVND (reference sequence). CDR3 coding DNA: TGTGCCAGTAGTCCAAGTGTAGCCGTGGGGCCACCCCACTATGGCTACACCTTC. Its translation is CASSPSVAVGPPHYGYTF.

The rearrangement joins TRBV7-2 to TRBJ2-3; 9 bases align to TRBD1. CDR3 length: 17 amino acids. Losses at the gene ends were 1 base for V and 3 bases for J; bases not matched to a gene: 8. Germline values: CDR1 SGHTA, CDR2 FQGNSA. CDR3 in DNA: TGTGCCAGCAGCTTAGGGCCTACAGGGGGCCGGACAGATACGCAGTATTTT. Residues: CASSLGPTGGRTDTQYF.

This clone appeared a single time. This chain connects TRBV30 to TRBJ1-1; D ambiguous. CDR1 and CDR2 (germline): GTSNPN, SVGIG (reference sequence). The length of the CDR3 is 14 residues. V dropped 0 bases and J dropped 0 bases, with 8 bases sitting between them. The CDR3 loop is CAWSVGGLNTEAFF. For the CDR3, the DNA is TGTGCCTGGAGTGTAGGAGGGTTGAACACTGAAGCTTTCTTT.

The CDR3 protein is CASSEGQGWNQPQHF. As DNA, the CDR3 is TGTGCCAGCAGTGAAGGACAGGGATGGAATCAGCCCCAGCATTTT. The V gene is TRBV2, the J gene TRBJ1-5, with TRBD1 matching 7 bases. This CDR3 contains 15 residues. Trimming cost V 1 base and J 4 bases; bases outside gene matches: 4. In germline, CDR1 is SNHLY, CDR2 FYNNEI.

This clone came up many times. V and J are TRBV5-5 and TRBJ2-2; D may be TRBD1 (5 bases). Trimming cost V 1 base and J 7 bases, with 11 bases left between them. The CDR3 runs 14 residues. Germline loops: CDR1 SGHKS, CDR2 YYEKEE (reference sequence). The CDR3 nucleotides read TGTGCCAGCAGCTTGTTCCAGGGTGGCGGGGAGCTGTTTTTT. Translated, it gives CASSLFQGGGELFF.

The genes are TRBV5-1 and TRBJ2-7; TRBD1 is a possible D gene (6 bases). Trimming shortened V by 0 bases and J by 6 bases, and 10 bases separated the two germline ends. The CDR3 is 13 amino acids. The V gene's germline CDR1 is SGHRS and CDR2 YFSETQ. The CDR3 DNA sequence: TGCGCCAGCAGCTTGGAACAGGGCCCCGAGCAGTACTTC. It translates to CASSLEQGPEQYF.

The V and J genes are TRBV2 and TRBJ2-3; 8 bases align to TRBD2. The CDR3 is 17 amino acids. The germline V gene encodes CDR1 SNHLY and CDR2 FYNNEI. The V and J ends lost 9 bases and 2 bases, in that order; junction bases with no gene match: 16. CDR3 DNA: TGTGCCAGTGTCGGAGATGAACCGGGACTAGACACAGATACGCAGTATTTT. Protein: CASVGDEPGLDTDTQYF.

The CDR3 here is CASSQISGYGYTF. In nucleotides, the CDR3 is TGCGCCAGCAGCCAAATCTCGGGGTATGGCTACACCTTC. J is TRBJ1-2 and V is TRBV4-1; D is undetermined. The CDR3 sequence is 13 residues long. The V gene's germline CDR1 is MGHRA and CDR2 YSYEKL. With 2 bases removed from V and 5 bases from J, the gap between germline ends came to 9 bases.

This rearrangement joins TRBV7-2 to TRBJ1-1, with D possibly matching TRBD1 (6 bases). Germline assignment: CDR1 SGHTA and CDR2 FQGNSA. Trimming cost V 6 bases and J 8 bases, with 10 bases left between them. The CDR3 sequence is 11 residues long. The CDR3: CASRFGTEAFF. Here the CDR3 DNA reads TGTGCCAGCAGATTCGGGACAGAAGCTTTCTTT.

The V and J genes are TRBV29-1 and TRBJ1-1; TRBD1 matches at 9 bases. V shed 5 bases and J 6 bases; nucleotides not matched to a gene: 7. The germline V gene encodes CDR1 SQVTM and CDR2 ANQGSEA. The CDR3 contains 13 residues. The CDR3 nucleotides read TGCAGCGTTTTTGACCGACAGGGGGCTGAAGCTTTCTTT. This gives the protein CSVFDRQGAEAFF.

The chain is built from TRBV11-2 and TRBJ1-4, with D unresolved. The germline V gene has CDR1 SGHAT and CDR2 FQNNGV. V shed 5 bases and J shed 6 bases, with 16 bases lying between them. The CDR3 loop spans 15 amino acids. The CDR3 DNA reads as TGTGCCAGCAGCCCTGCCGGGATGAAGGATGAAAAACTGTTTTTT. This encodes CASSPAGMKDEKLFF.

This clone was picked up a small number of times. CDR3 in amino acids: CASSPEDRVYNEQFF. DNA of the CDR3: TGTGCCAGTAGTCCCGAGGACAGGGTTTACAATGAGCAGTTCTTC. The genes are TRBV19 and TRBJ2-1; 8 nucleotides match TRBD1. The J segment lost 4 bases and the V segment lost 5 bases, leaving 7 bases of the junction unmatched. The CDR3 runs 15 residues. The V gene's germline CDR1 is LNHDA and CDR2 SQIVND (reference sequence).

Only one count was recorded for this clone. The chain is built from TRBV6-5 and TRBJ1-6, with 10 bases identical to TRBD1. Germline V CDR1 and CDR2: MNHEY, SVGAGI. The CDR3 runs 13 residues. V gave up 6 bases and J gave up 11 bases; unmatched junction bases: 4. The DNA for the CDR3 is TGTGCCAGCAGGGGACAGGGGACGCCACCCCTCCACTTT. Translating it yields CASRGQGTPPLHF.

The chain joins TRBV5-1 to TRBJ2-7; 9 bases map to TRBD2. The ends lost 2 bases at V and 5 bases at J; junction bases unmatched: 11. Germline CDR1 is SGHRS and CDR2 is YFSETQ. The CDR3 consists of 16 residues. CDR3 sequence (DNA): TGCGCCAGCAGCTTTAGAAGCGGGAGGACCCCCAACGAGCAGTACTTC. Amino acids: CASSFRSGRTPNEQYF.